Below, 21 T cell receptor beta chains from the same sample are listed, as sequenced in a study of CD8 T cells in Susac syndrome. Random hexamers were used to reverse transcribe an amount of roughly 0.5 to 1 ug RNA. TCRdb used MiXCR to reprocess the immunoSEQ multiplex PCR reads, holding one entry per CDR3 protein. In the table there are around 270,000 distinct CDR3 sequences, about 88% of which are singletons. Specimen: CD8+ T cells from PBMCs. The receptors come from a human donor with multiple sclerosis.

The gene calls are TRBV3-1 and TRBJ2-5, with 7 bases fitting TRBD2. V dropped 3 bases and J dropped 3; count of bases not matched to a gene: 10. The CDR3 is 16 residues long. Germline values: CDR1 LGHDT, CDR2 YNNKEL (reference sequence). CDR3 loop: CASSQFRLRGEETQYF. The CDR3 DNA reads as TGTGCCAGCAGCCAGTTTCGTCTTCGGGGGGAAGAGACCCAGTACTTC.

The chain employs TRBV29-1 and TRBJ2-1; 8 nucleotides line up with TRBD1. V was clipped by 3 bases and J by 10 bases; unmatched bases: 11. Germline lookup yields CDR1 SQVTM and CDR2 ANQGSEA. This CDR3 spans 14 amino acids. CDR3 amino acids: CSVESGQAETEQFF. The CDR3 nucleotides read TGCAGCGTTGAGTCGGGACAGGCCGAAACCGAGCAGTTCTTC.

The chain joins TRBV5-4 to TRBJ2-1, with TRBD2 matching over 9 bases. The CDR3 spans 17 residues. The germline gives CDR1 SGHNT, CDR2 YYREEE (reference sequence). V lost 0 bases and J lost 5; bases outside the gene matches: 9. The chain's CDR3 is CASSLDFQRGEHNEQFF. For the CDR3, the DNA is TGTGCCAGCAGCTTGGACTTCCAGCGGGGGGAGCACAATGAGCAGTTCTTC.

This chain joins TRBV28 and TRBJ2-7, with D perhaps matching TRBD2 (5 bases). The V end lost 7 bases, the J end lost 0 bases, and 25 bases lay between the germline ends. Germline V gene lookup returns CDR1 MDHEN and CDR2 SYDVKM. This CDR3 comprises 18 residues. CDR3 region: CASTNHETRTSSSYEQYF. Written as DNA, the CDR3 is TGTGCCAGCACTAATCACGAAACTAGGACTTCGAGCTCCTACGAGCAGTACTTC.

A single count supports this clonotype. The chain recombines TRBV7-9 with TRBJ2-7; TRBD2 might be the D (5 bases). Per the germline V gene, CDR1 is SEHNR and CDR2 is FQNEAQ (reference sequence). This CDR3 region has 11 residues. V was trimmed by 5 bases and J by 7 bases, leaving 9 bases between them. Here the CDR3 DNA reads TGTGCCAGCAGCCCCCAGCGGGAGCAGTACTTC. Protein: CASSPQREQYF.

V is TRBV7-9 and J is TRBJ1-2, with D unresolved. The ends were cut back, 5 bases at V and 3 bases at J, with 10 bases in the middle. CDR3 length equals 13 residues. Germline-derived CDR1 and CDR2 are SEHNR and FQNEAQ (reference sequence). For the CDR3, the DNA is TGTGCCAGCAGCCCCAAACCTCACTATGGCTACACCTTC. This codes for CASSPKPHYGYTF.

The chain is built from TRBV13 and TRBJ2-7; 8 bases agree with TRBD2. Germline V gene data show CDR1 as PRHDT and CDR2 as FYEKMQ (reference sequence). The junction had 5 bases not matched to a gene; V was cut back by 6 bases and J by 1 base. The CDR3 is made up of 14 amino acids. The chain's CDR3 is CASSSGARSYEQYF. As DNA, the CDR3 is TGTGCCAGCAGTAGCGGGGCAAGGTCCTACGAGCAGTACTTC.

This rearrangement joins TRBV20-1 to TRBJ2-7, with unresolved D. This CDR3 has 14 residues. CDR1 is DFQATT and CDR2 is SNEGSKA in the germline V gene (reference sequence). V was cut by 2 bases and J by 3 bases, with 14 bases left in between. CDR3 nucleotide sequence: TGCAGTGCTAGAAGAAGGGCCTTCCTCTACGAGCAGTACTTC. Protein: CSARRRAFLYEQYF.

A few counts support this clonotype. CDR3: CASSLAGGTYNEQFF. The CDR3, as DNA: TGTGCCAGCAGCTTGGCCGGGGGAACCTACAATGAGCAGTTCTTC. The chain employs TRBV5-4 and TRBJ2-1; D is perhaps TRBD2 (6 bases). Germline CDR1 is SGHNT and CDR2 is YYREEE (reference sequence). The V end lost 0 bases, the J end lost 2 bases, and 9 bases lay between the germline ends. There are 15 residues in the CDR3. Full variable domain (remainder filled in from reference TRBV5-4 and TRBJ2-1): ETGVTQSPTHLIKTRGQQVTLRCSSQSGHNTVSWYQQALGQGPQFIFQYYREEENGRGNFPPRFSGLQFPNYSSELNVNALELDDSALYLCASSLAGGTYNEQFFGPGTRLTVL.

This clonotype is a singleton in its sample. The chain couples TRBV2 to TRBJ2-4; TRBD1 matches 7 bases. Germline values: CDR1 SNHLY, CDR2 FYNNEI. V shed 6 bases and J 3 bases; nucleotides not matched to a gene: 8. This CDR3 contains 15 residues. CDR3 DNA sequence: TGTGCCAGCAGGGATTTCGACAGGGTCAAAAACATTCAGTACTTC. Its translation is CASRDFDRVKNIQYF.

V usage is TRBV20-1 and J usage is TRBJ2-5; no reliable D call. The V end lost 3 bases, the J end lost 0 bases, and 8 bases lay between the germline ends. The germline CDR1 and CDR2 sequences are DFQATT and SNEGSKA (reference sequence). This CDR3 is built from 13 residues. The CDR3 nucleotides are TGCAGTGCTAGTAAAGCGAACCAAGAGACCCAGTACTTC. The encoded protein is CSASKANQETQYF.

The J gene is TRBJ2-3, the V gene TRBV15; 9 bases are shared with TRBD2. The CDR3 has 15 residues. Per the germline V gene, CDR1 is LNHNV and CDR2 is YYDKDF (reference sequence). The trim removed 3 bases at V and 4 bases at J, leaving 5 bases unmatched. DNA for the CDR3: TGTGCCACCAGCAGGGAGCGGGGGGCCGCAGATACGCAGTATTTT. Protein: CATSRERGAADTQYF.

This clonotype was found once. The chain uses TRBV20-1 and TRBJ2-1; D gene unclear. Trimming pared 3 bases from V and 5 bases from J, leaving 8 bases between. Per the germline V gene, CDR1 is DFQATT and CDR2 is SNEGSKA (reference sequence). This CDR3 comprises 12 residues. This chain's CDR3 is CSARWRNNEQFF. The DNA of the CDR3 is TGCAGTGCTAGGTGGAGAAACAATGAGCAGTTCTTC.

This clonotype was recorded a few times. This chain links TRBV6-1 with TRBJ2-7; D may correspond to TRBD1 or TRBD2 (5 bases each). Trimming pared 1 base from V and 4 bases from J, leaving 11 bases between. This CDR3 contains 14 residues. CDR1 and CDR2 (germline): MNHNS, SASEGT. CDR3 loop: CASSEGDDLYEQYF. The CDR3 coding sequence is TGTGCCAGCAGTGAAGGGGACGACCTTTACGAGCAGTACTTC.

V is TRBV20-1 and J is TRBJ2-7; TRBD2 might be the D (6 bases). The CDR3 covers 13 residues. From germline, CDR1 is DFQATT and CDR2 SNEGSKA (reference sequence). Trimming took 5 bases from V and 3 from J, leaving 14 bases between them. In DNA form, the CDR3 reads TGCAGTGCTGCTCGGGAGAGTTTCTACGAGCAGTACTTC. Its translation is CSAARESFYEQYF.

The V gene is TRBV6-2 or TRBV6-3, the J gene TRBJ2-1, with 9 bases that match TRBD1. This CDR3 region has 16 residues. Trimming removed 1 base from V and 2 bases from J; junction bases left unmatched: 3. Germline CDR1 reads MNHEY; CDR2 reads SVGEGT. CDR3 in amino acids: CASSYFGTGTYNEQFF. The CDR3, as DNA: TGTGCCAGCAGTTACTTCGGGACAGGGACCTACAATGAGCAGTTCTTC.

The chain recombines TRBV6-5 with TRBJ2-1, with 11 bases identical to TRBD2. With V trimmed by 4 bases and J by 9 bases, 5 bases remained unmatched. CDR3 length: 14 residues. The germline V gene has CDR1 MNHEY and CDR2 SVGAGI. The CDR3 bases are TGTGCCAGCAGTTGGACTAGCGGGCCCGGTGAGCAGTTCTTC. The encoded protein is CASSWTSGPGEQFF.

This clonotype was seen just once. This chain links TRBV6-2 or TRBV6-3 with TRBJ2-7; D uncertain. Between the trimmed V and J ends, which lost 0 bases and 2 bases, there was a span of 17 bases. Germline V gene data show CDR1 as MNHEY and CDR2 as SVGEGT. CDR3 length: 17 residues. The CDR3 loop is CASSYSPDGNPPYEQYF. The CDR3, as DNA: TGTGCCAGCAGTTACTCCCCGGACGGAAACCCACCCTACGAGCAGTACTTC.

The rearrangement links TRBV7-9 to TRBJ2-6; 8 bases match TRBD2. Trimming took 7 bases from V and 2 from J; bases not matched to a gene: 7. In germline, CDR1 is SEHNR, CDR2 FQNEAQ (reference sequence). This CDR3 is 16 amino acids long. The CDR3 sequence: CASTTGGGAGANVLTF. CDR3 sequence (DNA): TGTGCCAGCACCACCGGGGGGGGCGCTGGGGCCAACGTCCTGACTTTC.

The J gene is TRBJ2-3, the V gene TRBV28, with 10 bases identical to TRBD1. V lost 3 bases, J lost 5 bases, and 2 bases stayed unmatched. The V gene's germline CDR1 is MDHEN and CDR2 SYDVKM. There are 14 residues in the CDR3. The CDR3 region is CASSLTGGGDTQYF. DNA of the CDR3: TGTGCCAGCAGTTTGACAGGGGGCGGAGATACGCAGTATTTT.

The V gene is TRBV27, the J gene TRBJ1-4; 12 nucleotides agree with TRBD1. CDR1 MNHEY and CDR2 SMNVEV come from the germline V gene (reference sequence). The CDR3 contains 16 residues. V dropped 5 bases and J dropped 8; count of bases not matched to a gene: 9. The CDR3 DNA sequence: TGTGCCAGCAGTCGGGACAGGGGGCGCGTTGAAGAAAAACTGTTTTTT. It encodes CASSRDRGRVEEKLFF.